This T cell receptor (beta chain) stems from a study of T cells expressing NK-cell markers. General study results and limits: For several donors, these clonotypes were likewise the leading ones in the CD3+CD56-NKG2C+ fraction.

For each CDR3 protein, TCRdb gives one entry from its re-call of the 5' RACE reads, without DNA. This sample's table has roughly 380,000 distinct CDR3 sequences. About this clonotype: Antigen specificity is unknown.

CDR1 and CDR2 (germline): SGDLS, YYNGEE. The CDR3 is made up of 15 amino acids. What was sequenced was blood T cells: a sorted CD56 or NKG2C T cell subset, CD4+ or CD8+ T cells, or bulk PBMC T cells (not recorded which). The chain links TRBV9 to TRBJ2-5. The clonotype comes from a man aged 18-75 years in good health. This chain's CDR3 is CASSGDVRFQETQYF.